The 28 T cell receptor beta chains given below trace back to one sample, sequenced in a study of CD8 T cells in ankylosing spondylitis. General study findings and limits: What seemed typical of ankylosing spondylitis blood was a TCR beta motif built from roughly eight highly homologous variants.

Their antigens are not known. TCRdb analysed the 5' RACE reads with MiXCR anew, one entry per CDR3 protein. Here the sample spans roughly 700,000 distinct CDR3 sequences, 15% to 20% being singletons. What was sequenced was blood, either unsorted or a sorted T cell fraction (not recorded which). All receptors come from a male donor with ankylosing spondylitis.

Note on this clonotype: A read error is possible here, since a much larger clone lies one base away. The rearrangement links TRBV2 to TRBJ1-5; D is perhaps TRBD1 (5 bases). The CDR3 loop spans 16 amino acids. Looked up from germline, CDR1 is SNHLY and CDR2 is FYNNEI. As DNA, the CDR3 is TGTTCCAGCAGTGATCGGGGGTGGGGGGGCAATCAGCCCCAGCATTTT. This codes for CSSSDRGWGGNQPQHF.

This chain connects TRBV13 to TRBJ2-3; TRBD1 aligns across 7 bases. J was trimmed by 7 bases and V by 6 bases; bases with no gene match: 7. This CDR3 is built from 13 residues. Per germline, CDR1 PRHDT and CDR2 FYEKMQ (reference sequence). CDR3 region: CASSEGASNTQYF. DNA for the CDR3: TGTGCCAGCAGTGAGGGGGCTTCTAATACGCAGTATTTT.

This clonotype was recorded a few times. The chain uses TRBV12-3 or TRBV12-4 and TRBJ2-1; D not resolved. The CDR3 is 13 amino acids. V lost 3 bases to trimming and J lost 2 bases, with 5 bases between them. The CDR3 is CASSLWAYNEQFF. The CDR3 nucleotides read TGTGCCAGCAGTTTGTGGGCCTACAATGAGCAGTTCTTC.

The chain uses TRBV27 and TRBJ2-7; 10 bases line up with TRBD2. This CDR3 is built from 15 residues. Germline assignment: CDR1 MNHEY and CDR2 SMNVEV (reference sequence). The V and J ends lost 5 bases and 4 bases, in that order; junction bases with no gene match: 8. In DNA, the CDR3 is TGTGCCAGCAGTCCCCTAGCGGGGGATCTGTACGAGCAGTACTTC. Encoded protein: CASSPLAGDLYEQYF.

This chain uses TRBV7-9 with TRBJ1-6, with TRBD1 as a possible D gene (6 bases). The germline gives CDR1 SEHNR, CDR2 FQNEAQ (reference sequence). V lost 7 bases to trimming and J lost 11 bases, with 12 bases between them. There are 12 residues in the CDR3. The DNA of the CDR3 is TGTGCCAGCACCTCACAGGGAACACCCCTCCACTTT. Its translation is CASTSQGTPLHF.

The V gene is TRBV7-2, the J gene TRBJ2-3, with TRBD2 matching over 9 bases. Germline V gives CDR1 SGHTA, CDR2 FQGNSA. The CDR3 is 16 amino acids. J was trimmed by 2 bases and V by 1 base; bases with no gene match: 4. Written as DNA, the CDR3 is TGTGCCAGCAGCTTAGTAGCGGGGGTAGACACAGATACGCAGTATTTT. This codes for CASSLVAGVDTDTQYF.

J is TRBJ2-1 and V is TRBV28; 8 bases line up with TRBD1. Germline V gene data show CDR1 as MDHEN and CDR2 as SYDVKM. Unmatched junction bases numbered 9, after V lost 11 bases and J lost 9 bases. The CDR3 is 12 residues long. CDR3 residues: CASQGAPFEQFF. The DNA of the CDR3 is TGTGCCTCCCAGGGGGCTCCCTTTGAGCAGTTCTTC.

This clonotype was observed many times. CDR3 amino acids: CASSLFGNNYGYTF. The CDR3 region has the DNA TGTGCCAGCAGTTTATTCGGGAATAACTATGGCTACACCTTC. This chain connects TRBV12-3 or TRBV12-4 to TRBJ1-2; D remains unclear. The CDR3 sequence is 14 residues long. V lost 2 bases and J 1 base, leaving 8 bases between the germline ends.

The sample holds many counts of this clonotype. The rearrangement links TRBV5-5 to TRBJ2-1; a possible D gene is TRBD2 (6 bases). The CDR3 is 15 amino acids. CDR1 and CDR2 from the germline V gene are SGHKS and YYEKEE (reference sequence). Trimming took off 3 bases at V and 0 bases at J, with 10 bases between the two ends. The CDR3 region has the DNA TGTGCCAGCAGCTCGACTAGGGGCTCCTACAATGAGCAGTTCTTC. Its protein product is CASSSTRGSYNEQFF.

The chain has TRBV7-9 and TRBJ2-7, with 7 bases lining up with TRBD2. The CDR3 has 12 residues. The germline V gene has CDR1 SEHNR and CDR2 FQNEAQ (reference sequence). Trimming removed 8 bases from V and 5 bases from J; junction bases left unmatched: 6. CDR3 region: CASGRARNEQYF. The CDR3, as DNA: TGTGCCAGCGGGAGGGCGCGGAACGAGCAGTACTTC.

There are a few counts of this clonotype. This rearrangement joins TRBV12-3 or TRBV12-4 to TRBJ2-5; maybe TRBD2 (6 bases). This CDR3 is built from 14 residues. V was shortened by 3 bases and J by 1 base, with 9 bases between the two germline ends. The CDR3 DNA reads TGTGCCAGCAGTTTCAGGAGGGGCCAAGAGACCCAGTACTTC. Translating gives CASSFRRGQETQYF.

V is TRBV3-1 and J is TRBJ1-1, with D perhaps matching TRBD1 (6 bases). From germline, CDR1 is LGHDT and CDR2 YNNKEL (reference sequence). CDR3 size: 15 residues. V dropped 8 bases and J dropped 8 bases, with 24 bases sitting between them. Written as DNA, the CDR3 is TGTGCCAGCCAGTTCCAGGGAACAGGGAGCACCGAAGCTTTCTTT. The encoded protein is CASQFQGTGSTEAFF.

This clonotype was detected only a few times. This chain uses TRBV6-6 with TRBJ1-6; 7 nucleotides align to TRBD1. The length of the CDR3 is 13 residues. Germline V gene data show CDR1 as MNHNY and CDR2 as SVGAGI (reference sequence). V lost 7 bases to trimming and J lost 10 bases; unmatched junction nucleotides: 7. CDR3 loop: CASTGTESSPLHF. The CDR3 nucleotides read TGTGCCAGCACCGGGACAGAGTCATCACCCCTCCACTTT.

Only a few counts were recorded for this clonotype. J is TRBJ2-1 and V is TRBV20-1; a possible D gene is TRBD1 (5 bases). This CDR3 comprises 13 residues. Between the trimmed V and J ends, which lost 4 bases and 5 bases, there was a span of 12 bases. Germline CDR1 reads DFQATT; CDR2 reads SNEGSKA (reference sequence). CDR3 in DNA: TGCAGTGCTACGCGACAGTCTCACAATGAGCAGTTCTTC. Its translation is CSATRQSHNEQFF.

The rearrangement links TRBV7-2 to TRBJ1-1, with TRBD1 matching 9 bases. V was clipped by 6 bases and J by 7 bases; unmatched bases: 12. Germline V gene data show CDR1 as SGHTA and CDR2 as FQGNSA. This CDR3 region has 15 residues. The CDR3 region is CASSSLNRGRDEAFF. CDR3 nucleotide sequence: TGTGCCAGCAGTTCCCTTAACAGGGGGCGCGATGAAGCTTTCTTT.

The table lists this clonotype with a few counts. The V call is TRBV7-2, the J call TRBJ2-1; 8 bases map to TRBD2. V was pared by 1 base and J by 4 bases, with 6 bases of the junction left unmatched. This CDR3 spans 16 amino acids. Germline V gene data show CDR1 as SGHTA and CDR2 as FQGNSA. The CDR3, as DNA: TGTGCCAGCAGCTTAGAAGTAGCGGGATGGTACAATGAGCAGTTCTTC. Its protein is CASSLEVAGWYNEQFF. Together with reference TRBV7-2 and TRBJ2-1, the CDR3 gives the full variable domain: GAGVSQSPSNKVTEKGKDVELRCDPISGHTALYWYRQSLGQGLEFLIYFQGNSAPDKSGLPSDRFSAERTGGSVSTLTIQRTQQEDSAVYLCASSLEVAGWYNEQFFGPGTRLTVL.

The sample holds a few counts of this clonotype. This sequence joins TRBV20-1 and TRBJ1-4; D not certain. The CDR3 has 13 amino acids. Trimming removed 4 bases at V and 5 bases at J, with 11 bases between. The germline gives CDR1 DFQATT, CDR2 SNEGSKA (reference sequence). Here the CDR3 DNA reads TGCAGTGCTATTGGCACTGCGAATGAAAAACTGTTTTTT. Its protein is CSAIGTANEKLFF.

The table lists this clonotype with a few counts. The chain joins TRBV20-1 to TRBJ1-2; a weak D match, TRBD1 (6 bases). CDR1 and CDR2 (germline): DFQATT, SNEGSKA (reference sequence). This CDR3 is built from 12 residues. CDR3 residues: CSTEAGANGYTF. The CDR3 DNA reads as TGCAGCACAGAAGCGGGGGCAAATGGCTACACCTTC.

This clonotype was observed a few times. V is TRBV12-3 or TRBV12-4 and J is TRBJ2-7, with TRBD1 as a possible D gene (5 bases). V was shortened by 1 base and J by 6 bases, with 10 bases between the two germline ends. The CDR3 consists of 13 residues. The chain's CDR3 is CASSLVQGAEQYF. The CDR3 DNA sequence: TGTGCCAGCAGTTTAGTGCAAGGGGCCGAGCAGTACTTC.

This clonotype was found a few times. Compared with germline, one end of the junction differs, possibly owing to a read error. The chain recombines TRBV5-5 with TRBJ2-4, with 8 bases aligning to TRBD1. CDR1 and CDR2 (germline): SGHKS, YYEKEE (reference sequence). The CDR3 consists of 13 residues. This CDR3 is CASSLVVQGARDF. CDR3 nucleotides: TGTGCCAGCAGCTTGGTGGTCCAGGGGGCGCGGGACTTC.

This chain's CDR3 is CASTDLGDYGYTF. The CDR3 bases are TGTGCCAGCACCGACCTGGGGGACTATGGCTACACCTTC. The chain is built from TRBV6-2 or TRBV6-3 and TRBJ1-2; TRBD1 might be the D (5 bases). The germline gives CDR1 MNHEY, CDR2 SVGEGT. The CDR3 has 13 amino acids. Trimming pared 7 bases from V and 3 bases from J, leaving 12 bases between.

This clonotype is a singleton in its sample. V usage is TRBV20-1 and J usage is TRBJ2-1; D gene uncertain. CDR1 is DFQATT, CDR2 SNEGSKA, per germline (reference sequence). V lost 0 bases and J 9 bases, leaving 9 bases between the germline ends. The CDR3 is 12 residues long. CDR3 nucleotide sequence: TGCAGTGCTAGAGATCCGGGTTTTGAGCAGTTCTTC. Translation: CSARDPGFEQFF.

This chain links TRBV5-1 with TRBJ1-1, with 8 bases aligning to TRBD1. Germline values: CDR1 SGHRS, CDR2 YFSETQ. The CDR3 has 15 amino acids. The V segment lost 0 bases and the J segment 4 bases; nucleotides outside the gene matches: 5. CDR3 sequence reads: CASSLEPQGVTEAFF. CDR3 in DNA: TGCGCCAGCAGCTTGGAACCACAGGGGGTCACTGAAGCTTTCTTT.

This clonotype was observed a handful of times. The chain links TRBV27 to TRBJ2-2, with D possibly TRBD1 on 6 matching bases. This CDR3 region has 13 residues. Germline CDR1 is MNHEY and CDR2 is SMNVEV (reference sequence). Trimming removed 5 bases from V and 7 bases from J, with 11 bases in between. This CDR3 reads CASSRGGVGELFF. In DNA, the CDR3 is TGTGCCAGCAGTCGAGGGGGAGTCGGGGAGCTGTTTTTT.

The rearrangement uses TRBV29-1 and TRBJ2-1; D gene unclear. Germline V gives CDR1 SQVTM, CDR2 ANQGSEA. The V gene lost 4 bases and the J gene lost 7 bases, with 5 bases spanning the gap. The CDR3 consists of 10 residues. Here the CDR3 reads CSVVKNEQFF. The CDR3 DNA follows: TGCAGCGTTGTAAAGAATGAGCAGTTCTTC.

The chain joins TRBV12-2 to TRBJ1-4. TRBV12-2 represents a pseudogene. This CDR3 contains 19 residues. CDR3 nucleotides: TGTGCAAGTCGCTTGTCGGTAACGACTTCACCTCCAACTAATGAAAAACTGTTTTTT. Translation: CASRLSVTTSPPTNEKLFF.

This clonotype showed up just a few times. This chain links TRBV5-1 with TRBJ2-3; 7 bases fit TRBD2. The trim removed 4 bases at V and 3 bases at J, leaving 5 bases unmatched. The CDR3 contains 14 residues. Germline CDR1 SGHRS, CDR2 YFSETQ. CDR3 sequence: CASSGRVKTDTQYF. The CDR3 nucleotides read TGCGCCAGCAGCGGGAGGGTCAAGACAGATACGCAGTATTTT.

This clonotype has a handful of counts. The V gene is TRBV29-1, the J gene TRBJ1-2, with 8 bases aligning to TRBD1. The junction had 10 bases not matched to a gene; V was cut back by 8 bases and J by 8 bases. This CDR3 spans 12 amino acids. Germline lookup yields CDR1 SQVTM and CDR2 ANQGSEA. CDR3 sequence: CSFYSGGDGYTF. In DNA form, the CDR3 reads TGCAGCTTCTATTCAGGGGGCGACGGCTACACCTTC.